Below are 10 T cell receptor beta chains sequenced from a single sample in a study of cytomegalovirus exposure and HLA in healthy donors. Primers for the PCR totalled 60 Vbeta and 13 Jbeta. The repertoire was sequenced with immunoSEQ multiplex PCR; TCRdb's copy has only in-frame clones and lacks some. The sample lists tens of thousands of clones; roughly 80% were seen once. Input material: PBMCs. The receptors derive from a man in his fifties or sixties in good health and CMV-seropositive.

The CDR3 DNA sequence: TGTGCCAGCAGTTCGGACAGGGGGACCCAAGGCCACTATGGCTACACCTTC. Its protein product is CASSSDRGTQGHYGYTF. V gene TRBV27 combines with J gene TRBJ1-2; 10 bases line up with TRBD1. The CDR3 has 17 amino acids. The ends lost 4 bases at V and 3 bases at J; junction bases unmatched: 11. CDR1 is MNHEY, CDR2 SMNVEV, per germline (reference sequence).

CDR3 sequence: CASSISPGQIEKLFF. CDR3 nucleotides: TGTGCCAGTAGTATTAGCCCTGGCCAGATAGAAAAACTGTTTTTT. V gene TRBV19 combines with J gene TRBJ1-4; D is unclear. Germline assignment: CDR1 LNHDA and CDR2 SQIVND (reference sequence). The CDR3 has 15 amino acids. V gave up 3 bases and J gave up 8 bases, with 16 bases separating them.

As concerns this clone: Other DNA sequences in this specimen translate into the identical CDR3. This rearrangement joins TRBV6-5 to TRBJ1-1, with 10 bases fitting TRBD1. V shed 4 bases, J shed 5 bases, and the junction held 7 bases outside the gene matches. CDR3 size: 15 residues. Germline values: CDR1 MNHEY, CDR2 SVGAGI. The CDR3 DNA sequence: TGTGCCAGCAGTTTGGGACAGGGGTTTAGGACTGAAGCTTTCTTT. This codes for CASSLGQGFRTEAFF.

V usage is TRBV19 and J usage is TRBJ1-1, with a weak D call TRBD1 (5 bases). Germline CDR1 and CDR2: LNHDA and SQIVND (reference sequence). The CDR3 is 14 residues long. Trimming shortened V by 5 bases and J by 8 bases, and 18 bases separated the two germline ends. The CDR3 DNA follows: TGTGCCAGTAGTGACCCAGGGATCCTGGGGGAAGCTTTCTTT. It translates to CASSDPGILGEAFF.

Here the CDR3 reads CASSQPLAGEFETGELFF. CDR3 DNA sequence: TGCGCCAGCAGCCAACCTCTAGCGGGAGAATTTGAGACCGGGGAGCTGTTTTTT. V gene TRBV5-1 combines with J gene TRBJ2-2, with 10 bases aligning to TRBD2. CDR1 is SGHRS and CDR2 is YFSETQ in the germline V gene. The CDR3 covers 18 residues. After removal of 4 bases from V and 5 bases from J, the junction contained 14 bases not matched to a gene.

Note on this clone: This same CDR3 is encoded by further DNA sequences in the sample. This rearrangement joins TRBV4-1 to TRBJ1-4, with a weak D call TRBD1 (5 bases). The V gene's germline CDR1 is MGHRA and CDR2 YSYEKL. Between the trimmed V and J ends, which lost 6 bases and 6 bases, there was a span of 20 bases. The length of the CDR3 is 16 residues. Written as DNA, the CDR3 is TGCGCCAGCAGTCTCGATGCTGGGGGGGGATATGAAAAACTGTTTTTT. This gives the protein CASSLDAGGGYEKLFF.

This sequence joins TRBV5-6 and TRBJ2-1, with 11 bases identical to TRBD2. From germline, CDR1 is SGHDT and CDR2 YYEEEE. This CDR3 contains 14 residues. V gave up 5 bases and J gave up 9 bases; unmatched junction bases: 7. The chain's CDR3 is CASRVAGGILEQFF. In nucleotides, the CDR3 is TGTGCCAGCAGAGTAGCGGGAGGGATTCTTGAGCAGTTCTTC.

The chain has TRBV11-3 and TRBJ2-1; D is perhaps TRBD1 (5 bases). The length of the CDR3 is 14 residues. The V end was cut by 1 base, the J end by 7 bases, with 11 bases between. Germline CDR1 and CDR2: SGHNT and YENEEA. CDR3 loop: CASSLGQRLNEQFF. Written as DNA, the CDR3 is TGTGCCAGCAGCTTAGGACAGAGACTGAATGAGCAGTTCTTC.

This sequence joins TRBV11-3 and TRBJ1-1; 7 bases align to TRBD1. Germline V gene lookup returns CDR1 SGHNT and CDR2 YENEEA. V lost 5 bases to trimming and J lost 1 base; unmatched junction nucleotides: 7. The CDR3 has 15 amino acids. CDR3 bases: TGTGCCAGCAGCACACACAGGGGACAGAACACTGAAGCTTTCTTT. This sequence encodes CASSTHRGQNTEAFF.

This sequence joins TRBV5-5 and TRBJ1-4; 8 bases map to TRBD1. The germline gives CDR1 SGHKS, CDR2 YYEKEE (reference sequence). The CDR3 has 15 residues. With V trimmed by 0 bases and J by 10 bases, 8 bases remained unmatched. The CDR3 bases are TGTGCCAGCAGCTTGGAGGGGACAGGTCCGGGAAAACTGTTTTTT. Translation: CASSLEGTGPGKLFF. The full variable domain, in which reference TRBV5-5 and TRBJ1-4 provide the parts outside the CDR3, is DAGVTQSPTHLIKTRGQQVTLRCSPISGHKSVSWYQQVLGQGPQFIFQYYEKEERGRGNFPDRFSARQFPNYSSELNVNALLLGDSALYLCASSLEGTGPGKLFFGSGTQLSVL.